A selection of T cell receptor beta chains follows, all from one sample in a study of shared clonotypes between healthy human individuals. This table comes from immunoSEQ multiplex PCR, and its TCRdb copy is limited to in-frame clones, with some not included. The sample lists 1,500,000 or so clones, about 98.5% occurring once. The material sequenced was naive CD4+ T cells sorted from blood. These receptor sequences come from a man aged 25-45 years in good health. CDR3s include the opening cysteine and the closing phenylalanine or tryptophan. Fields, in order: V gene, J gene, D gene, clone size, CDR3 DNA, CDR3 protein. A D gene is named only where the DNA matches it firmly. Some rows mark clone size as missing; the rest say once, few, many or name a class of expanded clone.

>TRBV7-8|TRBJ2-1|TRBD2|-
TGTGCCAGCAGCTTGAGACTAGCGGTCGACTACAATGAGCAGTTCTTC
CASSLRLAVDYNEQFF
>TRBV9|TRBJ1-3|-|-
TGTGCCAGCAGCGTCTTCGACTCGGCACCCTCTGGAAACACCATATATTTT
CASSVFDSAPSGNTIYF
>TRBV19|TRBJ2-7|-|-
TGTGCCAGTAGTTTAGTAGGAGTCCACGAGCAGTACTTC
CASSLVGVHEQYF
>TRBV29-1|TRBJ2-1|-|once
TGCAGCGTTGATATCGGGTACAATGAGCAGTTCTTC
CSVDIGYNEQFF
>TRBV10-3|TRBJ1-5|TRBD1|-
TGTGCCATCAGTGAGTCTCCCACCTTGACAGGGCTAAATAGCAATCAGCCCCAGCATTTT
CAISESPTLTGLNSNQPQHF
>TRBV18|TRBJ2-3|TRBD1|-
TGTGCCAGCTCACCAAGGGACAGGAGAGTGAGACAAGATACGCAGTATTTT
CASSPRDRRVRQDTQYF
>TRBV7-7|TRBJ2-3|TRBD2|-
TGTGCTAGCAGCTTATTCGGGGGGAACACAGATACGCAGTATTTT
CASSLFGGNTDTQYF
>TRBV19|TRBJ1-5|-|-
TGTGCCAGTATTACGACTGCGAGTAGCAATCAGCCCCAGCATTTT
CASITTASSNQPQHF
>TRBV15|TRBJ2-5|-|-
TGTGCCACCAGCAGAGATCCGGGGGACCAAGAGACCCAGTACTTC
CATSRDPGDQETQYF
>TRBV9|TRBJ2-3|-|-
TGTGCCAGCAGCTCCGCGGGGAGGTTCACAGATACGCAGTATTTT
CASSSAGRFTDTQYF
>TRBV14|TRBJ1-1|-|-
TGTGCCAGCAGCCCTCGACGGGGGGAGAACACTGAAGCTTTCTTT
CASSPRRGENTEAFF
>TRBV5-6|TRBJ2-7|-|-
TGTGCCAGCAGCTTGGCCGGGCAGACCTACGAGCAGTACTTC
CASSLAGQTYEQYF
>TRBV9|TRBJ2-5|-|-
TGTGCCAGCAGCGTAGGTGGGGGAGAGACCCAGTACTTC
CASSVGGGETQYF
>TRBV5-4|TRBJ2-5|TRBD1|-
TGTGCCAGTGCCAGAGGGGGCGGTGGGGAGACCCAGTACTTC
CASARGGGGETQYF
>TRBV5-5|TRBJ1-4|TRBD1|-
TGTGCCAGCAGCTGGGGACAGGGGACGGCGACTAATGAAAAACTGTTTTTT
CASSWGQGTATNEKLFF
>TRBV7-9|TRBJ1-5|-|-
TGTGCCAGCAGCCAAAACAGCTATCAGCCCCAGCATTTT
CASSQNSYQPQHF
>TRBV19|TRBJ1-4|TRBD1|once
TGTGCCAGTAGTACATGGACAGGGCGAAATGAAAAACTGTTTTTT
CASSTWTGRNEKLFF
>TRBV29-1|TRBJ2-3|TRBD2|once
TGCAGCGTTGGACTAGCGGGATTCACAGATACGCAGTATTTT
CSVGLAGFTDTQYF
>TRBV28|TRBJ2-7|TRBD1|-
TGTGCCAGCAGGGGACAGGGGCGCTCCTACGAGCAGTACTTC
CASRGQGRSYEQYF
>TRBV4-3|TRBJ2-2|TRBD2|-
TGCGCCAGCAGCCAAAAAACGGGAGGCGCGAACACCGGGGAGCTGTTTTTT
CASSQKTGGANTGELFF
>TRBV20-1|TRBJ2-1|-|-
TGCAGTGCTAGCCCCTTGGAGGAGCAGTTCTTC
CSASPLEEQFF
>TRBV5-8|TRBJ2-1|-|-
TGTGCCAGCAGCTTAAGAGGGGGCTCCTACAATGAGCAGTTCTTC
CASSLRGGSYNEQFF
>TRBV18|TRBJ1-1|TRBD1|-
TGTGCCAGCTCACCTTCCGACAGGGGGGCGAACACTGAAGCTTTCTTT
CASSPSDRGANTEAFF
>TRBV5-4|TRBJ1-4|TRBD1|-
TGTGCCAGCAGCGAGAAGGGACAGGTTTCCGAAAAACTGTTTTTT
CASSEKGQVSEKLFF
>TRBV19|TRBJ1-2|TRBD1|-
TGTGCCAGTAGAACGACAGGGACGGCTAACTATGGCTACACCTTC
CASRTTGTANYGYTF
>TRBV5-1|TRBJ2-3|-|once
TGCGCCAGCAGCTTGGAGGGAGCGGCAGATACGCAGTATTTT
CASSLEGAADTQYF
>TRBV5-4|TRBJ1-4|-|-
TGTGCCAGCAGCTTTGACGGGCGCAATAGAAATGAAAAACTGTTTTTT
CASSFDGRNRNEKLFF
>TRBV10-1|TRBJ2-7|TRBD1|-
TGCGCCAGCAGTGAGGCGAGGACAGGGGGCTTCTACGAGCAGTACTTC
CASSEARTGGFYEQYF
>TRBV11-2|TRBJ2-1|-|-
TGTGCCAGCAGCTTACAAGGGGACCCCTACAATGAGCAGTTCTTC
CASSLQGDPYNEQFF
>TRBV5-6|TRBJ1-2|TRBD1|-
TGTGCCAGCAGCTTGGATGACTCCGGGACAGGGGGCGACTACACCTTC
CASSLDDSGTGGDYTF
>TRBV11-2|TRBJ2-5|-|-
TGTGCCAGCAGCTTAGTCGGCGGGCTTGGGGAGACCCAGTACTTC
CASSLVGGLGETQYF
>TRBV7-9|TRBJ2-1|TRBD1|-
TGTGCCAGCAGCCCGACAGGGATGACGGGTGAGCAGTTCTTC
CASSPTGMTGEQFF
>TRBV19|TRBJ1-5|-|-
TGTGCCAGTAGATCACCCGGGGGGGATAGAAGGCCCCAGCATTTT
CASRSPGGDRRPQHF
>TRBV28|TRBJ2-3|-|-
TGTGCCAGCAGTTTGGCTAGTTCCCCGGCAGATACGCAGTATTTT
CASSLASSPADTQYF
>TRBV25-1|TRBJ2-2|-|-
TGTGCCAGCAGTGAATCCTGGGTCAACACCGGGGAGCTGTTTTTT
CASSESWVNTGELFF
>TRBV5-5|TRBJ1-2|-|-
TGTGCCAGCCTGCCCGGGGGCGTTAACTATGGCTACACCTTC
CASLPGGVNYGYTF
>TRBV10-1|TRBJ2-5|TRBD2|-
TGCGCCAGCAGTGAGGGACTAGCGGGCTCTACGCAAGAGACCCAGTACTTC
CASSEGLAGSTQETQYF
>TRBV4-3|TRBJ1-2|TRBD1|-
TGCGCCAGCAGCCCCGCCCGGGGGGACAGAACAAACTATGGCTACACCTTC
CASSPARGDRTNYGYTF
>TRBV27|TRBJ2-7|-|-
TGTGCCAGCAGTAGAGCAGGGAATTCCTACGAGCAGTACTTC
CASSRAGNSYEQYF
>TRBV2|TRBJ2-6|-|-
TGTGCCAGCAGTGAGGGTATCTCTGGGGCCAACGTCCTGACTTTC
CASSEGISGANVLTF
>TRBV14|TRBJ1-1|-|-
TGTGCCAGCAGCCTGCCAGGGTGGGGCACTGAAGCTTTCTTT
CASSLPGWGTEAFF
>TRBV7-9|TRBJ2-7|-|-
TGTGCCAGCAGCCCCCCGCGGGGACACTACGAGCAGTACTTC
CASSPPRGHYEQYF
>TRBV11-2|TRBJ2-1|-|-
TGTGCCAGCAGCTTGCTAGAGGGGCGGGGCTCCTACAATGAGCAGTTCTTC
CASSLLEGRGSYNEQFF
>TRBV5-4|TRBJ2-1|TRBD2|-
TGTGCCAGCAGACTAGGACTAGTCCTGAGCTCCTACAATGAGCAGTTCTTC
CASRLGLVLSSYNEQFF
>TRBV6-1|TRBJ2-4|-|-
TGTGCCAGCATGGGCAGTGCCAAAAACATTCAGTACTTC
CASMGSAKNIQYF
>TRBV5-5|TRBJ1-5|TRBD1|-
TGTGCCAGCAGCCCTGACAGGGGTAATCAGCCCCAGCATTTT
CASSPDRGNQPQHF
>TRBV27|TRBJ2-7|-|-
TGTGCCAGCAGTTTGGGCAGGGATTTTCCCGGACCCCTGAACGAGCAGTACTTC
CASSLGRDFPGPLNEQYF
>TRBV5-1|TRBJ2-6|-|-
TGCGCCAGCAGGGACAGCTCTGGGGCCAACGTCCTGACTTTC
CASRDSSGANVLTF